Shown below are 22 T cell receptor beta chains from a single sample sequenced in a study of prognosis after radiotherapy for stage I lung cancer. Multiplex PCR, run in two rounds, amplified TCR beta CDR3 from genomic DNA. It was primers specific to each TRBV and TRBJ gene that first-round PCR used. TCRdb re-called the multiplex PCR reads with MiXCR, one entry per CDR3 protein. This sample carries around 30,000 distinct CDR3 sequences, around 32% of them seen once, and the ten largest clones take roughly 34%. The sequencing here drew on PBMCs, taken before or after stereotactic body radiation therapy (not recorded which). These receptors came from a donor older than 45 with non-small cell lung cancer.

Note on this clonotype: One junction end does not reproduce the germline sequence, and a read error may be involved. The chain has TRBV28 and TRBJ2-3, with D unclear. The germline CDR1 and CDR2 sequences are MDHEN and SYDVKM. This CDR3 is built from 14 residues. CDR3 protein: CASIFPEFTDTQYF. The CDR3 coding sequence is TGTGCCAGCATTTTCCCAGAGTTCACAGATACTCAGTATTTT.

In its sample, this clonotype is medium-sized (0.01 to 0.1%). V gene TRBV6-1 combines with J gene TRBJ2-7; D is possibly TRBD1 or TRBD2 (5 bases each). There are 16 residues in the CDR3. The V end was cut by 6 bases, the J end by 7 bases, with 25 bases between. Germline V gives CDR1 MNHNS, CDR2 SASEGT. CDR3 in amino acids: CASRAGTLSRRLEQYF. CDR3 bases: TGTGCCAGCAGAGCCGGGACCCTCTCTCGCAGGCTTGAGCAGTACTTC.

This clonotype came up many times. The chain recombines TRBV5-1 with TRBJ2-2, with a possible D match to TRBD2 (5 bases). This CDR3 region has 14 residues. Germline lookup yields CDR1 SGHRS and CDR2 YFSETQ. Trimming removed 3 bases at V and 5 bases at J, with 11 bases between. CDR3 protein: CASSSRDPTGELFF. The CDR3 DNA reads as TGCGCCAGCAGCTCACGGGATCCAACCGGGGAGCTGTTTTTT.

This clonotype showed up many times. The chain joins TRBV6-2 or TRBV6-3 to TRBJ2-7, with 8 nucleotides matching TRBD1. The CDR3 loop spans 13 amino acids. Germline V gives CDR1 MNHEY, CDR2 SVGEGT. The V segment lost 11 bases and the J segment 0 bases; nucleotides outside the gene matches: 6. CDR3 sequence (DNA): TGTGCCGGTAGGGACAGGAGCTCCTACGAGCAGTACTTC. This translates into CAGRDRSSYEQYF.

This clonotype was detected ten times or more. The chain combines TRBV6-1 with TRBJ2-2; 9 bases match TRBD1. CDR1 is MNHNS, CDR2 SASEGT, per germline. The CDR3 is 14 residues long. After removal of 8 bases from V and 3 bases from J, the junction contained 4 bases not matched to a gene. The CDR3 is CASRDRVHTGELFF. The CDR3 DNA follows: TGTGCCAGCCGGGACAGGGTTCACACCGGGGAGCTGTTTTTT.

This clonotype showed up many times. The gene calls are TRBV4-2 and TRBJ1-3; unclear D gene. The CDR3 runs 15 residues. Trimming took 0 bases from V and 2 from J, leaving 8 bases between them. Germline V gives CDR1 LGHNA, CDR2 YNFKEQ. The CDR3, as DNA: TGTGCCAGCAGCCAAGATCGATCGGCTGGAAACACCATATATTTT. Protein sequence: CASSQDRSAGNTIYF.

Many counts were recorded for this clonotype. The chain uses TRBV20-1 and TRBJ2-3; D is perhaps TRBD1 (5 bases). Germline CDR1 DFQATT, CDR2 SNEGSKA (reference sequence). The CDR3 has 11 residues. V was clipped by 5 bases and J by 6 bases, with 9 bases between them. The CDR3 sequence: CSADKGDTQYF. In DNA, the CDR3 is TGCAGTGCTGACAAGGGGGATACGCAGTATTTT.

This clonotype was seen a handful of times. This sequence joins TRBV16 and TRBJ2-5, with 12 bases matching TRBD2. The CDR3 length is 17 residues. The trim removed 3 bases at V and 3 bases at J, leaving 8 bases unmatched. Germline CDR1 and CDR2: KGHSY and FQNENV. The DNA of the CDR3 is TGTGCCAGCAGCCATCTCGGGACTAGCGGGCCAGAAGAGACCCAGTACTTC. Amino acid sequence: CASSHLGTSGPEETQYF.

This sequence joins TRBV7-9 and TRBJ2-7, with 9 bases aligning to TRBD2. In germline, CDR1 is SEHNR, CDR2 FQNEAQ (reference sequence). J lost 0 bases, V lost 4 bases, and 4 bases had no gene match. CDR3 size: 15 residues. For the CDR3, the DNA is TGTGCCAGCAGCTCCCAGCGGGGGGACTCCTACGAGCAGTACTTC. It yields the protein CASSSQRGDSYEQYF.

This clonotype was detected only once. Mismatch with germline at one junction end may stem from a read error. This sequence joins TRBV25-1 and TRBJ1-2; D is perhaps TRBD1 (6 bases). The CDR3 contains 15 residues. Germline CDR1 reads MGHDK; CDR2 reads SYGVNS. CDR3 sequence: CASSDPKGGNYGYNF. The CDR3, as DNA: TGTGCCAGCAGTGACCCAAAGGGGGGTAACTATGGCTACAACTTC.

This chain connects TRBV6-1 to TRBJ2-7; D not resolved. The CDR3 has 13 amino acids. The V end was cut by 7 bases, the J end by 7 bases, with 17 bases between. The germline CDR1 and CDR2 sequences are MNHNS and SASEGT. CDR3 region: CASIRTRVREQYF. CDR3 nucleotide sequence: TGTGCCAGCATCCGAACAAGGGTGCGGGAGCAGTACTTC.

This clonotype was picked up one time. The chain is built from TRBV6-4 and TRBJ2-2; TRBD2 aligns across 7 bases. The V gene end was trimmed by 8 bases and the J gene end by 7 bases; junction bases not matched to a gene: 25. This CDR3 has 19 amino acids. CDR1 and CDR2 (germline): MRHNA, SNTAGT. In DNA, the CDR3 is TGTGCCAGCGGTCCCCTAGGGACTTTTGGGACTATCGGGAGCGGGGAGCTGTTTTTT. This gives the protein CASGPLGTFGTIGSGELFF.

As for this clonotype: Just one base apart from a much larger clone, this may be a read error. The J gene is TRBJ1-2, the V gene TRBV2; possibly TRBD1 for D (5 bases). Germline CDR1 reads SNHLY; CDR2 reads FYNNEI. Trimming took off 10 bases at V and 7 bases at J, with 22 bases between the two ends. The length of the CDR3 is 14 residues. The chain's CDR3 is CATQKGGAVRGYTF. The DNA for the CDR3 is TGTGCCACACAAAAGGGAGGGGCAGTCCGTGGCTACACCTTC.

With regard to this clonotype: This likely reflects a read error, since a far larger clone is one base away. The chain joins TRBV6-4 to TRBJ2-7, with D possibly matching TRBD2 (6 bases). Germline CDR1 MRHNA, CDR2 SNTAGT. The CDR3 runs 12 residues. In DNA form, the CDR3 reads TGTCGGAAATCTACCGGGAGTTACGAGCAGTACTTC. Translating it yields CRKSTGSYEQYF.

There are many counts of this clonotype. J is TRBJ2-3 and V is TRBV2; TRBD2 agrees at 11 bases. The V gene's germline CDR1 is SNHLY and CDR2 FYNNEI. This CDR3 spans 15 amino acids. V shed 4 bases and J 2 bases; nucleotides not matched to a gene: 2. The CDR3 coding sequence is TGTGCCAGCAGTGGACTAGCGGGACCCACAGATACGCAGTATTTT. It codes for CASSGLAGPTDTQYF.

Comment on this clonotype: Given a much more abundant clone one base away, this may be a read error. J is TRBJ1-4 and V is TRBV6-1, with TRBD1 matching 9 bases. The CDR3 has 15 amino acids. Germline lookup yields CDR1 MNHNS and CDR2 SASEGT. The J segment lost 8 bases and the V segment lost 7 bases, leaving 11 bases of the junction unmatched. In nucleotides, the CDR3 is TGTGCCAGCATCCTATCGGGACAGGGAGGCGAAAAACTGTTTTTT. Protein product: CASILSGQGGEKLFF.

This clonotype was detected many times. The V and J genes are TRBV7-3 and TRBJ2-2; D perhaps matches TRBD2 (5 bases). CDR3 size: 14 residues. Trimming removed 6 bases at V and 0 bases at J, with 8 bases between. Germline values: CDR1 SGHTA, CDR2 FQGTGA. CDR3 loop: CASRRASNTGELFF. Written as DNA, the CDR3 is TGTGCCAGCAGGCGGGCCTCGAACACCGGGGAGCTGTTTTTT.

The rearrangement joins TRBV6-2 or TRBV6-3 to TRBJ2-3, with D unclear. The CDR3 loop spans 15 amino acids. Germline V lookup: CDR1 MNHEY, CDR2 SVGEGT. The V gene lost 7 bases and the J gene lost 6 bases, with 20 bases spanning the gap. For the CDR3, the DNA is TGTGCCAGCACTGCGTCTGGCAGCTCGGCGGATACGCAGTATTTT. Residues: CASTASGSSADTQYF.

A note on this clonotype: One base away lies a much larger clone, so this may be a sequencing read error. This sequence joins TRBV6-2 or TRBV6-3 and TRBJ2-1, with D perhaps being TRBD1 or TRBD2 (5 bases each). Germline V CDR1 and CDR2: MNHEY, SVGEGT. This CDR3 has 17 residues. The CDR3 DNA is TGTGCCAGCAGTTACTCCAGGGAGCGCAGCGTCTACAATGAGCAGCTCTTC. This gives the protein CASSYSRERSVYNEQLF.

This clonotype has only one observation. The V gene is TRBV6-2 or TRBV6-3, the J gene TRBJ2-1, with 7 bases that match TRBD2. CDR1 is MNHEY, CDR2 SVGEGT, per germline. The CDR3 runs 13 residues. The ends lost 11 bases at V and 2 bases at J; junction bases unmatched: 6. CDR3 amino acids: CASGEGPYNEQFF. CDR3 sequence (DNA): TGTGCCTCGGGGGAGGGTCCCTACAATGAGCAGTTCTTC.

CDR3 sequence reads: CASSWGIPGEETQYF. The CDR3 coding sequence is TGTGCCAGCAGCTGGGGGATCCCGGGGGAAGAGACCCAGTACTTC. The chain has TRBV5-4 and TRBJ2-5; D may be TRBD2 (6 bases). Between the trimmed V and J ends, which lost 3 bases and 3 bases, there was a span of 15 bases. Germline assignment: CDR1 SGHNT and CDR2 YYREEE (reference sequence). The CDR3 totals 15 residues.

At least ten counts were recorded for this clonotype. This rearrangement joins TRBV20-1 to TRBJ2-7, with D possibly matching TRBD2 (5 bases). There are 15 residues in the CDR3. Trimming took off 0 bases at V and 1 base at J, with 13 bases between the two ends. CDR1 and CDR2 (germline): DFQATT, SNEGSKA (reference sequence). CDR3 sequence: CSARDPYRGSYEQYF. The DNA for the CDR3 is TGCAGTGCTAGAGATCCCTACCGGGGATCCTACGAGCAGTACTTC.